The source of this T cell receptor (beta chain) is a study of blood T cell repertoires in COVID-19 (TCRdb year 2020). Regarding the study in general: Samples covering the acute and convalescent phases of COVID-19 were provided by collaborators in the United States, Italy and Spain. A de-identified subject ID, COVID-19 status, age in years and sex were almost always included in the sample metadata. The dataset comprised deeply sampled blood TCRbeta repertoires from subjects exposed to, actively infected with, or recovered from COVID-19. The samples were drawn from the first 160 participants of the ongoing ImmuneRACE study and from under 1,500 subjects provided by 6 global collaborators. The prospective study material was composed of cDNA or gDNA derived from T cells, B-cell-depleted T cells, or PBMCs. The repertoires were released in a freely available public database intended as a resource for research on the immune response to SARS-CoV-2. Where HLA class I and class II types were available, the types were taken from metadata supplied by the sample provider, not from assay-based typing. The research as a whole found: The quantity of clinical and demographic metadata differed by source and by participant and was supplied without curation.

The CDR3 measures 17 amino acids from cysteine to phenylalanine. The kept DNA is CDR3 alone, 51 bases in frame from the first base. A distance of 17 bases separates the germline ends of V and J, which lose 3 bases and 2 bases respectively. Per the germline V gene (reference sequence), LNHDA is the CDR1 and SQIVND is the CDR2. The immunoSEQ Assay, a bias-controlled multiplex PCR, was used to amplify TCRbeta CDR3 regions from genomic DNA. The study's own analysis went as follows. Nucleated cell counts per sample were estimated from amplification of reference gene primers within the assay. To quantify the absolute abundance of each unique TCRbeta CDR3 rearrangement, sequence reads were collapsed and filtered. For each sample, productive Simpson clonality was calculated as the square root of Simpson's diversity index across productive rearrangements. The clones in this table, taken by TCRdb from immuneACCESS, are in-frame only. Not every clone is retained; where verified, under half of the shortfall comes from an unresolved V gene, and the cause of the rest is unknown. That table supplies the V and J calls and clone size; D and trimming were determined from the DNA. This sample comprises about 45,000 clones, around 79% of them detected only once. The ten largest make up over 12% of the sample.

This clone was seen a handful of times. There is no known antigen for this receptor. Nothing much larger sits one base from this clone, and base qualities are not available. Whole blood was collected in K2EDTA tubes by collaborating institutions according to the institutions' own protocols. For TCRbeta analysis, collaborators shipped samples as frozen whole blood, isolated PBMCs, or DNA extracted from either of those sample types. The receptor was isolated from a human donor in a cohort sampled during active COVID-19. Sequenced: peripheral blood. The rearranged segments are TRBV19 and TRBJ1-5; the D segment cannot be called with confidence. The CDR3 region: CASSIGQGRMGNQPQHF. Read as DNA, the sequence is TGTGCCAGTAGTATCGGGCAAGGGAGAATGGGCAATCAGCCCCAGCATTTT.